This T cell receptor beta chain was recorded in a study of T cell responses to AZD1222 COVID-19 vaccine. Findings and caveats of the study: The study identified only six AZD1222 recipients as seropositive at baseline.

About this clone itself: Its target is not known.

Some clones are missing from TCRdb's copy, which holds only in-frame ones; the method was immunoSEQ multiplex PCR. Of around 150,000 clones listed, 92% are singletons. CDR1 and CDR2 from the germline V gene are LNHDA and SQIVND (reference sequence). V was cut by 5 bases and J by 2 bases, with 19 bases left in between. This CDR3 is built from 17 residues. This receptor was obtained from an adult who received the AZD1222 COVID-19 vaccine. The gene calls are TRBV19 and TRBJ2-1; maybe TRBD2 (7 bases). The sequencing here drew on peripheral blood, taken 28 days after the second AZD1222 dose. The CDR3 region has the DNA TGTGCCAGTAGTCCCCTACTAGGGGGAGGGACCTACAATGAGCAGTTCTTC. Protein sequence: CASSPLLGGGTYNEQFF.